The next 5 T cell receptor beta chains were all read from a single sample in a study of cytomegalovirus exposure and HLA in healthy donors. It was with 60 Vbeta and 13 Jbeta primers that the PCR ran. TCRdb's copy holds only in-frame clones and misses some; the assay was immunoSEQ multiplex PCR. Of about 200,000 clones in the sample, more than 75% were seen once. The sample was PBMCs. These receptor sequences come from a woman in her thirties in good health and CMV-seropositive.

This chain uses TRBV4-1 with TRBJ2-3; TRBD2 agrees at 10 bases. The V gene end was trimmed by 6 bases and the J gene end by 2 bases; junction bases not matched to a gene: 8. In germline, CDR1 is MGHRA, CDR2 YSYEKL. The CDR3 runs 16 residues. CDR3 nucleotide sequence: TGCGCCAGCAGATACGAGCGGGAGGGTGCCACAGATACGCAGTATTTT. Its protein product is CASRYEREGATDTQYF.

This chain joins TRBV7-2 and TRBJ1-1; 8 bases map to TRBD1. Germline CDR1 and CDR2: SGHTA and FQGNSA. V was pared by 5 bases and J by 6 bases, with 5 bases of the junction left unmatched. The CDR3 consists of 13 residues. The CDR3 region is CASSIRTGSEAFF. Written as DNA, the CDR3 is TGTGCCAGCAGCATACGGACAGGGTCTGAAGCTTTCTTT.

The V gene is TRBV6-1, the J gene TRBJ1-4; a weak D match, TRBD1 (5 bases). V was pared by 7 bases and J by 7 bases, with 19 bases between. CDR1 and CDR2 (germline): MNHNS, SASEGT. This CDR3 is 15 amino acids long. CDR3 amino acids: CASIGEVPRIEKLFF. The CDR3 DNA is TGTGCCAGCATAGGGGAGGTTCCTCGAATTGAAAAACTGTTTTTT.

This clone was found once. The chain joins TRBV10-3 to TRBJ2-3; D is possibly TRBD1 (5 bases). Trimming pared 4 bases from V and 2 bases from J, leaving 10 bases between. CDR1 and CDR2 from the germline V gene are ENHRY and SYGVKD. CDR3 size: 14 residues. The CDR3 DNA reads TGTGCCATCAGTGGGGTGGGGCCCACAGATACGCAGTATTTT. It yields the protein CAISGVGPTDTQYF.

V usage is TRBV5-5 and J usage is TRBJ2-6; weak D call: TRBD2 (5 bases). Germline V gives CDR1 SGHKS, CDR2 YYEKEE (reference sequence). Trimming took off 3 bases at V and 4 bases at J, with 17 bases between the two ends. The CDR3 is 17 amino acids. The CDR3 sequence is CASSSLRISGGANVLTF. CDR3 in DNA: TGTGCCAGCAGCTCCCTTAGGATATCGGGGGGGGCCAACGTCCTGACTTTC.